A single sample gave rise to the 6 T cell receptor beta chains below, sequenced in a study of OX40 agonist ivuxolimab in advanced cancers. Profiling relied on immunoSEQ multiplex PCR, and the TCRdb table lists in-frame clones only, not all of them. In the table there are 69,000 or so clones, 85% to 90% of which are singletons. Source: CD4+ or CD8+ T cells sorted from blood, taken in a trial of the OX40 agonist ivuxolimab. Receptors originate from an adult with an advanced solid tumor such as melanoma, head and neck, liver or kidney cancer.

The rearrangement joins TRBV5-6 to TRBJ1-2; no definite D call. V was clipped by 0 bases and J by 6 bases, with 12 bases between them. CDR1 and CDR2 from the germline V gene are SGHDT and YYEEEE. This CDR3 contains 14 residues. The CDR3 loop reads CASSLEGTDDGYTF. In DNA form, the CDR3 reads TGTGCCAGCAGCTTGGAGGGTACGGACGATGGCTACACCTTC. The full variable domain, in which reference TRBV5-6 and TRBJ1-2 provide the parts outside the CDR3, is DAGVTQSPTHLIKTRGQQVTLRCSPKSGHDTVSWYQQALGQGPQFIFQYYEEEERQRGNFPDRFSGHQFPNYSSELNVNALLLGDSALYLCASSLEGTDDGYTFGSGTRLTVV.

The V call is TRBV27, the J call TRBJ1-5; D is unresolved. Germline-derived CDR1 and CDR2 are MNHEY and SMNVEV (reference sequence). The CDR3 has 14 amino acids. Trimming took 0 bases from V and 5 from J, leaving 8 bases between them. This CDR3 reads CASSLSEIHQPQHF. The DNA of the CDR3 is TGTGCCAGCAGTTTATCGGAAATTCATCAGCCCCAGCATTTT.

J is TRBJ2-2 and V is TRBV30; the D gene is possibly TRBD1 (5 bases). The germline V gene has CDR1 GTSNPN and CDR2 SVGIG (reference sequence). CDR3 length: 18 amino acids. V shed 0 bases and J shed 1 base, with 18 bases lying between them. CDR3 sequence reads: CAWSVLSRGRVNTGELFF. CDR3 coding DNA: TGTGCCTGGAGTGTACTGTCGCGTGGCAGGGTGAACACCGGGGAGCTGTTTTTT.

CDR3 loop: CASSYSISSGYTF. In DNA form, the CDR3 reads TGTGCCAGCAGTTACTCGATCAGCAGCGGCTACACCTTC. The chain is built from TRBV6-5 and TRBJ1-2; D not resolved. Trimming left V 0 bases short and J 8 bases short, with 10 bases between. The germline CDR1 and CDR2 sequences are MNHEY and SVGAGI. The CDR3 loop spans 13 amino acids.

The chain uses TRBV13 and TRBJ2-3, with 10 bases lining up with TRBD1. V gave up 5 bases and J gave up 14 bases; unmatched junction bases: 7. The CDR3 runs to 12 residues. In germline, CDR1 is PRHDT, CDR2 FYEKMQ (reference sequence). CDR3 coding DNA: TGTGCCAGCAGCCAGGCCGGGACAGGGGTGTATTTT. Translated, it gives CASSQAGTGVYF.

CDR3 sequence reads: CASSLSVDEETQYF. In DNA, the CDR3 is TGTGCCAGCAGCTTATCAGTCGACGAAGAGACCCAGTACTTC. The chain has TRBV7-2 and TRBJ2-5; D unclear. The germline V gene encodes CDR1 SGHTA and CDR2 FQGNSA. Trimming cost V 2 bases and J 3 bases, with 10 bases left between them. The CDR3 extends over 14 amino acids.